These 13 T cell receptor beta chains originate from one sample sequenced in a study of cytomegalovirus exposure and HLA in healthy donors. In the PCR, 60 Vbeta and 13 Jbeta primers were used. Sequencing was performed with immunoSEQ multiplex PCR; in TCRdb, only in-frame clones are kept and a portion is missing. The clone table shows 60,000 to 90,000 clones, with the ten largest holding roughly 5%. Specimen: PBMCs. The receptors were sampled from a woman aged 40 to 50 in good health and CMV-seropositive.

The genes are TRBV5-4 and TRBJ2-7, with 10 bases identical to TRBD1. The V and J ends lost 3 bases and 8 bases, in that order; junction bases with no gene match: 11. CDR1 is SGHNT and CDR2 is YYREEE in the germline V gene (reference sequence). This CDR3 spans 15 amino acids. The CDR3 sequence: CASSWRRQGAQKQYF. The CDR3 nucleotides are TGTGCCAGCAGCTGGCGGAGACAGGGGGCACAAAAGCAGTACTTC.

This chain uses TRBV7-9 with TRBJ2-1; D is possibly TRBD2 (5 bases). The CDR3 is 16 amino acids. The germline gives CDR1 SEHNR, CDR2 FQNEAQ (reference sequence). The V gene lost 5 bases and the J gene lost 10 bases, with 24 bases spanning the gap. CDR3 protein: CASSPLGSVGPKEQFF. The CDR3 DNA sequence: TGTGCCAGCAGCCCCCTGGGTAGCGTCGGCCCTAAGGAGCAGTTCTTC.

The gene calls are TRBV27 and TRBJ2-6; D unclear. V gave up 2 bases and J gave up 4 bases, with 12 bases separating them. This CDR3 contains 16 residues. The V gene's germline CDR1 is MNHEY and CDR2 SMNVEV (reference sequence). The CDR3 loop reads CASSLDGPAGANVLTF. CDR3 coding DNA: TGTGCCAGCAGTTTAGATGGGCCCGCGGGGGCCAACGTCCTGACTTTC.

This chain links TRBV2 with TRBJ1-5, with D possibly being TRBD1 (6 bases). Trimming removed 0 bases at V and 7 bases at J, with 16 bases between. The CDR3 has 16 residues. Germline V gene lookup returns CDR1 SNHLY and CDR2 FYNNEI. CDR3 residues: CASSEAEGTHTQPQHF. The CDR3 nucleotides are TGTGCCAGCAGTGAAGCCGAAGGGACACATACCCAGCCCCAGCATTTT.

Concerning this clone: At one end the junction does not follow the germline gene, possibly because of a read error. The sample holds other DNA sequences that translate to the same CDR3. The chain carries TRBV19 and TRBJ1-1; TRBD1 matches at 8 bases. The CDR3 length is 16 residues. The germline gives CDR1 LNHDA, CDR2 SQIVND (reference sequence). In nucleotides, the CDR3 is TGTGCCAGTAGGGGGGCGGACAGGGTCAATCGGGCTGAAGCCTTCTTT. Translating gives CASRGADRVNRAEAFF.

The J gene is TRBJ1-1, the V gene TRBV2; a weak D match, TRBD1 (6 bases). Germline values: CDR1 SNHLY, CDR2 FYNNEI. CDR3 size: 14 residues. V lost 0 bases, J lost 6 bases, and 11 bases lay in between. The chain's CDR3 is CASSEAPGASEAFF. The CDR3 nucleotides are TGTGCCAGCAGTGAAGCGCCAGGGGCTTCTGAAGCTTTCTTT.

V and J are TRBV7-7 and TRBJ2-3; D is perhaps TRBD1 (6 bases). V lost 3 bases, J lost 0 bases, and 10 bases lay in between. The CDR3 loop spans 15 amino acids. Germline V lookup: CDR1 SSHAT, CDR2 FNYEAQ (reference sequence). CDR3 in amino acids: CASSFPGDSTDTQYF. As DNA, the CDR3 is TGTGCCAGCAGCTTTCCAGGGGACAGCACAGATACGCAGTATTTT.

The V call is TRBV13, the J call TRBJ1-3, with TRBD1 matching over 8 bases. Trimming took 5 bases from V and 2 from J; bases not matched to a gene: 8. CDR1 and CDR2 from the germline V gene are PRHDT and FYEKMQ (reference sequence). This CDR3 has 16 amino acids. The CDR3: CASSAGQVIPGNTIYF. CDR3 in DNA: TGTGCCAGCAGCGCGGGACAGGTTATACCTGGAAACACCATATATTTT.

The CDR3 nucleotides read TGTGCCAGCAGCTTCGAGGGTAGTCTCTCCTACGAGCAGTACTTC. Protein sequence: CASSFEGSLSYEQYF. This chain uses TRBV5-6 with TRBJ2-7; tentatively, D is TRBD2 (5 bases). The CDR3 consists of 15 residues. CDR1 is SGHDT and CDR2 is YYEEEE in the germline V gene. V lost 2 bases, J lost 0 bases, and 12 bases lay in between.

V and J are TRBV15 and TRBJ2-1; TRBD2 aligns across 8 bases. Germline assignment: CDR1 LNHNV and CDR2 YYDKDF (reference sequence). Unmatched junction bases numbered 11, after V lost 5 bases and J lost 5 bases. The CDR3 covers 16 residues. CDR3 DNA sequence: TGTGCCACCAGCGCCGGGGGGGGAGCGGTCCACAATGAGCAGTTCTTC. It yields the protein CATSAGGGAVHNEQFF.

This chain uses TRBV2 with TRBJ2-3, with TRBD2 matching 8 bases. The CDR3 contains 15 residues. The V gene's germline CDR1 is SNHLY and CDR2 FYNNEI. V lost 6 bases and J lost 1; bases outside the gene matches: 6. CDR3 region: CASRLGLVGTDTQYF. CDR3 DNA sequence: TGTGCCAGCAGGCTGGGACTAGTCGGCACAGATACGCAGTATTTT.

This sequence joins TRBV11-3 and TRBJ1-5; 7 positions match TRBD1. This CDR3 has 18 amino acids. V lost 5 bases, J lost 1 base, and 14 bases stayed unmatched. Germline CDR1 reads SGHNT; CDR2 reads YENEEA. The CDR3 sequence: CASSQIGQELGSNQPQHF. The CDR3 DNA follows: TGTGCCAGCAGCCAGATTGGACAGGAGTTAGGGAGCAATCAGCCCCAGCATTTT.

The chain couples TRBV19 to TRBJ1-1; possibly TRBD1 for D (6 bases). Germline V gene data show CDR1 as LNHDA and CDR2 as SQIVND (reference sequence). Trimming shortened V by 3 bases and J by 4 bases, and 9 bases separated the two germline ends. The CDR3 sequence is 13 residues long. DNA for the CDR3: TGTGCCAGTAGTATCGCGGGGGCCACTGAAGCTTTCTTT. It encodes CASSIAGATEAFF.